This record covers a single T cell receptor beta chain. Here immunoSEQ multiplex PCR was the method, and the copy in TCRdb shows in-frame clones only, minus some. Of under 30,000 clones listed, approximately 90% are singletons. The data originate from a study of preoperative IRX-2 immunotherapy in early breast cancer. V shed 4 bases, J shed 5 bases, and the junction held 5 bases outside the gene matches. Germline CDR1 is MNHGY and CDR2 is SVAAGI. This CDR3 spans 14 amino acids. Treatment specified: preoperative locoregional IRX-2 cytokine immunotherapy. Preoperative locoregional IRX-2 cytokine immunotherapy was tested in the phase Ib source study.

The gene calls are TRBV6-9 and TRBJ2-5; 9 bases are shared with TRBD2. Sequences were derived from tumor tissue, sampled after IRX-2 immunotherapy. The source is a human donor with breast cancer. The CDR3 reads CASSFAGGRETQYF. The CDR3 nucleotides read TGTGCCAGCAGTTTTGCGGGGGGGCGGGAGACCCAGTACTTC.